The 12 T cell receptor beta chains in this list originate from one sample, sequenced in a study of cytomegalovirus exposure and HLA in healthy donors. The primer mix had 60 Vbeta and 13 Jbeta primers. Assay used: immunoSEQ multiplex PCR; TCRdb lists only in-frame clones, some missing. The profile covers approximately 100,000 clones, with under 75% appearing a single time and about 2.5% taken by the ten largest. The sample consisted of PBMCs. These receptors all come from a middle-aged man in good health and CMV-seronegative.

The CDR3 DNA reads as TGTGCCAGCAGTTTATTGGCCCTCCCCCTGGACAGACACACCGGGGAGCTGTTTTTT. Its protein is CASSLLALPLDRHTGELFF. The genes are TRBV27 and TRBJ2-2; tentative D call: TRBD1 (6 bases). V lost 1 base and J 3 bases, leaving 21 bases between the germline ends. This CDR3 comprises 19 residues. Germline V gene sequence: CDR1 MNHEY, CDR2 SMNVEV (reference sequence).

This clone has only a few counts. This chain joins TRBV5-1 and TRBJ2-7; D uncertain. Germline V lookup: CDR1 SGHRS, CDR2 YFSETQ. This CDR3 region has 12 residues. V was trimmed by 5 bases and J by 1 base, leaving 7 bases between them. CDR3 region: CASRQTSYEQYF. For the CDR3, the DNA is TGCGCCAGCAGACAGACGTCCTACGAGCAGTACTTC.

This clone was detected only once. The chain has TRBV9 and TRBJ2-5, with TRBD2 matching 7 bases. V lost 8 bases and J lost 4; bases outside the gene matches: 14. The CDR3 spans 15 residues. The V gene's germline CDR1 is SGDLS and CDR2 YYNGEE. The CDR3 sequence: CASGWAGAWGETQYF. In DNA, the CDR3 is TGTGCCAGTGGGTGGGCGGGAGCTTGGGGAGAGACCCAGTACTTC.

J is TRBJ2-7 and V is TRBV6-1; 9 bases map to TRBD1. With 4 bases clipped from V and 2 bases from J, the junction kept 9 bases outside the gene matches. This CDR3 is 16 amino acids long. CDR1 is MNHNS, CDR2 SASEGT, per germline. CDR3 DNA: TGTGCCAGCAGTGCCTCCGGGACAGGGTCAACCTACGAGCAGTACTTC. It translates to CASSASGTGSTYEQYF.

Only a few counts were recorded for this clone. The J gene is TRBJ1-5, the V gene TRBV7-8; D gene ambiguous. Looked up from germline, CDR1 is SGHVS and CDR2 is FQNEAQ. The CDR3 sequence is 15 residues long. V was cut by 1 base and J by 4 bases, with 11 bases left in between. CDR3 in amino acids: CASSLVWANNQPQHF. In nucleotides, the CDR3 is TGTGCCAGCAGCTTAGTTTGGGCAAATAATCAGCCCCAGCATTTT. Full variable domain (remainder filled in from reference TRBV7-8 and TRBJ1-5): GAGVSQSPRYKVAKRGQDVALRCDPISGHVSLFWYQQALGQGPEFLTYFQNEAQLDKSGLPSDRFFAERPEGSVSTLKIQRTQQEDSAVYLCASSLVWANNQPQHFGDGTRLSIL.

CDR3 amino acids: CASSLETGIYEQYF. In DNA form, the CDR3 reads TGTGCCAGCAGTTTAGAGACAGGGATTTACGAGCAGTACTTC. The chain couples TRBV28 to TRBJ2-7; 7 bases are a match to TRBD1. V lost 2 bases and J lost 4; bases outside the gene matches: 5. The CDR3 runs to 14 residues. The germline V gene has CDR1 MDHEN and CDR2 SYDVKM.

J is TRBJ2-7 and V is TRBV5-1, with 7 bases lining up with TRBD2. The CDR3 is made up of 14 amino acids. CDR1 and CDR2 (germline): SGHRS, YFSETQ. V shed 7 bases, J shed 6 bases, and the junction held 13 bases outside the gene matches. The CDR3 DNA sequence: TGCGCCAGCGGGTCGACTAGCCAGTCGGGCGAGCAGTACTTC. This gives the protein CASGSTSQSGEQYF.

The chain combines TRBV9 with TRBJ2-5; possible D gene TRBD2, 5 bases. Looked up from germline, CDR1 is SGDLS and CDR2 is YYNGEE. This CDR3 spans 14 amino acids. V was shortened by 3 bases and J by 1 base, with 10 bases between the two germline ends. The CDR3 sequence is CASSAGLIQETQYF. CDR3 DNA sequence: TGTGCCAGCAGCGCAGGACTGATCCAAGAGACCCAGTACTTC.

The genes are TRBV9 and TRBJ2-5; possibly TRBD2 for D (5 bases). This CDR3 spans 13 amino acids. V lost 2 bases and J 5 bases, leaving 10 bases between the germline ends. Germline V lookup: CDR1 SGDLS, CDR2 YYNGEE. CDR3 nucleotide sequence: TGTGCCAGCAGCGTCCTAGCTTGGGAGACCCAGTACTTC. Amino acids: CASSVLAWETQYF. The entire variable domain, with the rest obtained from reference TRBV9 and TRBJ2-5, is as follows: DSGVTQTPKHLITATGQRVTLRCSPRSGDLSVYWYQQSLDQGLQFLIQYYNGEERAKGNILERFSAQQFPDLHSELNLSSLELGDSALYFCASSVLAWETQYFGPGTRLLVL.

The V and J genes are TRBV10-3 and TRBJ1-1; 7 bases are shared with TRBD1. V dropped 7 bases and J dropped 4; count of bases not matched to a gene: 6. Germline CDR1 is ENHRY and CDR2 is SYGVKD. The CDR3 consists of 13 residues. CDR3: CAIMGQLLTEAFF. DNA of the CDR3: TGTGCCATCATGGGACAGTTGCTCACTGAAGCTTTCTTT.

This clone was detected a few times. The genes are TRBV6-5 and TRBJ1-1; TRBD1 matches at 8 bases. Trimming cost V 7 bases and J 0 bases; bases outside gene matches: 7. Germline V gene sequence: CDR1 MNHEY, CDR2 SVGAGI. The CDR3 consists of 15 residues. CDR3 residues: CASIRDRLMNTEAFF. DNA for the CDR3: TGTGCCAGCATAAGGGACAGGCTCATGAACACTGAAGCTTTCTTT.

J is TRBJ2-3 and V is TRBV28, with 13 bases fitting TRBD2. This CDR3 is built from 21 residues. Germline assignment: CDR1 MDHEN and CDR2 SYDVKM. The V segment lost 5 bases and the J segment 1 base; nucleotides outside the gene matches: 18. CDR3 loop: CASSKGTGVTSGRVGTDTQYF. CDR3 DNA: TGTGCCAGCAGTAAAGGGACAGGGGTTACTAGCGGGAGGGTAGGCACAGATACGCAGTATTTT.